This T cell receptor (beta chain) was sequenced during a study of response to subunit inactivated influenza vaccine. Study results and caveats: After each seasonal influenza vaccination, few new T cells are recruited, the authors suggested.

Trimming removed 3 bases from V and 5 bases from J, with 13 bases in between. In germline, CDR1 is GTSNPN, CDR2 SVGIG (reference sequence). The length of the CDR3 is 13 residues. TCRdb reanalysed the RT-PCR reads using MiXCR and keeps one entry per CDR3 protein. The repertoire has more than 600,000 distinct CDR3 sequences, approximately 18% of them found once; the top ten carry 11%. This clonotype was seen a single time. No antigen is known for it. This sample comprised PBMCs from blood, obtained around 5 days after vaccination. The chain employs TRBV30 and TRBJ1-1, with a possible D match to TRBD1 (5 bases). This receptor was obtained from a man in his forties or fifties who received an inactivated influenza vaccine. This CDR3 is CAWSLGRGTEAFF. For the CDR3, the DNA is TGTGCCTGGAGCCTCGGCCGGGGGACTGAAGCTTTCTTT.